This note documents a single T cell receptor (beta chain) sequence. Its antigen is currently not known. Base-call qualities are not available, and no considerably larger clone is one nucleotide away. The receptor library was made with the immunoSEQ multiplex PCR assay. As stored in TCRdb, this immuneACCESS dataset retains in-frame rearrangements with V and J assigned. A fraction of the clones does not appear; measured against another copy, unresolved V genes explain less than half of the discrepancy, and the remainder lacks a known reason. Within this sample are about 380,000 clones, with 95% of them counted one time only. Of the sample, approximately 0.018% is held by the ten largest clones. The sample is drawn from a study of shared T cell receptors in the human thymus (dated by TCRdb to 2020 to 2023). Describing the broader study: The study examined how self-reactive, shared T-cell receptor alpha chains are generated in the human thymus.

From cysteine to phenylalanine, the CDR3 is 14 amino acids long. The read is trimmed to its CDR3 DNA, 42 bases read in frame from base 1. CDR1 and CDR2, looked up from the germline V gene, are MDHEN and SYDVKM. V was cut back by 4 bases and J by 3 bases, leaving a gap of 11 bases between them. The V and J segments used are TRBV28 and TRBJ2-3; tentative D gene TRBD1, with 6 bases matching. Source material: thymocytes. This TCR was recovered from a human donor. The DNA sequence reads TGTGCCAGCAGTTGGCGCAGGGGAACAGATACGCAGTATTTT. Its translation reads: CASSWRRGTDTQYF.